Many counts were recorded for the clone carrying this TCR beta chain. Its antigen is not known. Trimming removed 0 bases at V and 4 bases at J, with 10 bases between. From germline, CDR1 is LNHNV and CDR2 YYDKDF (reference sequence). The CDR3 is 15 amino acids. The entry originates in a study of identical twins. Study results and caveats: Compared with models, monozygotic twins showed more out-of-frame TCR alpha sharing.

MiXCR, run by TCRdb on the 5' RACE reads, gives a single entry per CDR3 protein. Among 700,000 or so distinct CDR3 sequences, 8.6% were seen once, and the ten largest hold approximately 0.89%. Another study also made use of these data, one on yellow fever vaccine responses in identical twins. Turning to that study: The T cell response to vaccination in identical twins was reportedly partly convergent and partly personalized.

This sequence joins TRBV15 and TRBJ2-4; D is undetermined. Sample: PBMCs. The clonotype comes from a young woman in good health. CDR3 DNA sequence: TGTGCCACCAGCAGAGATTTTGCAAGTAAAAACATTCAGTACTTC. This translates into CATSRDFASKNIQYF.